The 25 T cell receptor beta chains given below trace back to one sample, sequenced in a study of TIL therapy for anti-PD-1-resistant metastatic lung cancer. Time point of the sample: pre-treatment sample, taken before nivolumab and TIL therapy. Sequencing used immunoSEQ v3. This table comes from immunoSEQ multiplex PCR, and its TCRdb copy is limited to in-frame clones, with some not included. Found here are tens of thousands of clones, less than 75% of them singletons; the top ten hold approximately 5.3%. The specimen was blood, collected at baseline. The receptors shown here come from a person aged 30 to 80 with non-small cell lung cancer.

CDR3 amino acids: CASSLAWSTDTQYF. For the CDR3, the DNA is TGTGCCAGCAGCTTGGCCTGGAGCACAGATACGCAGTATTTT. The chain is built from TRBV5-4 and TRBJ2-3; D remains unclear. There are 14 residues in the CDR3. V dropped 0 bases and J dropped 0 bases, with 5 bases sitting between them. Looked up from germline, CDR1 is SGHNT and CDR2 is YYREEE (reference sequence).

This clone has just one count. The chain joins TRBV5-4 to TRBJ2-5, with D perhaps assigned TRBD1 or TRBD2 (7 bases each). The V and J ends lost 4 bases and 5 bases respectively, with 12 bases between them. The CDR3 is made up of 13 amino acids. CDR1 SGHNT and CDR2 YYREEE come from the germline V gene (reference sequence). The CDR3: CASSRQGGETQYF. In DNA, the CDR3 is TGTGCCAGCAGCAGACAGGGAGGGGAGACCCAGTACTTC.

The gene calls are TRBV11-2 and TRBJ1-1; no clear D. Looked up from germline, CDR1 is SGHAT and CDR2 is FQNNGV. V lost 5 bases and J lost 1, with 8 bases in between. The CDR3 consists of 13 residues. DNA of the CDR3: TGTGCCAGCAGCGGGCACGAGAACACTGAAGCTTTCTTT. It yields the protein CASSGHENTEAFF.

V and J are TRBV7-2 and TRBJ2-7; D is possibly TRBD2 (5 bases). Per germline, CDR1 SGHTA and CDR2 FQGNSA. V was shortened by 5 bases and J by 7 bases, with 21 bases between the two germline ends. This CDR3 is 15 amino acids long. The CDR3 DNA reads TGTGCCAGCAGCCATTTACCTCTGGACCGGGGTGAGCAGTACTTC. Amino acids: CASSHLPLDRGEQYF.

V is TRBV6-1 and J is TRBJ2-7; the D is unclear. The V end was cut by 3 bases, the J end by 4 bases, with 7 bases between. The germline V gene encodes CDR1 MNHNS and CDR2 SASEGT. The CDR3 has 12 residues. CDR3 nucleotides: TGTGCCAGCAGTGAGTTGAGTTACGAGCAGTACTTC. Translating it yields CASSELSYEQYF.

The rearrangement joins TRBV2 to TRBJ2-6, with D perhaps TRBD1 or TRBD2 (6 bases each). Germline CDR1 SNHLY, CDR2 FYNNEI. This CDR3 is 16 amino acids long. Trimming removed 1 base at V and 4 bases at J, with 11 bases between. In nucleotides, the CDR3 is TGTGCCAGCAGTGAAGGGGGGGCGCGAGGGGCCAACGTCCTGACTTTC. This translates into CASSEGGARGANVLTF.

The sample holds one count of this clone. The chain recombines TRBV30 with TRBJ2-1; D uncertain. This CDR3 contains 13 residues. The V gene's germline CDR1 is GTSNPN and CDR2 SVGIG (reference sequence). Trimming removed 0 bases at V and 4 bases at J, with 7 bases between. The CDR3 protein is CAWSVDGYNEQFF. CDR3 DNA: TGTGCCTGGAGTGTAGACGGGTACAATGAGCAGTTCTTC.

The chain links TRBV28 to TRBJ1-1, with D unclear. The CDR3 runs to 13 residues. Trimming took off 3 bases at V and 1 base at J, with 6 bases between the two ends. Germline loops: CDR1 MDHEN, CDR2 SYDVKM. CDR3 DNA: TGTGCCAGCAGTTTTAACGGGAACACTGAAGCTTTCTTT. Protein product: CASSFNGNTEAFF.

CDR3: CASSIPSSYNEQFF. Here the CDR3 DNA reads TGTGCCAGTAGTATCCCTAGCTCCTACAATGAGCAGTTCTTC. This rearrangement joins TRBV19 to TRBJ2-1; D is unclear. V shed 3 bases and J shed 0 bases, with 6 bases lying between them. From germline, CDR1 is LNHDA and CDR2 SQIVND (reference sequence). This CDR3 contains 14 residues.

CDR3 sequence: CSATRGEKLFF. DNA of the CDR3: TGCAGTGCCACTCGAGGTGAAAAACTGTTTTTT. This chain links TRBV20-1 with TRBJ1-4, with D unresolved. Deletions cut 6 bases from V and 7 bases from J, with 9 bases between. The germline CDR1 and CDR2 sequences are DFQATT and SNEGSKA (reference sequence). The CDR3 contains 11 residues.

The chain recombines TRBV28 with TRBJ1-1; weak D call: TRBD1 (6 bases). This CDR3 is built from 15 residues. The V end was cut by 2 bases, the J end by 2 bases, with 12 bases between. The germline V gene has CDR1 MDHEN and CDR2 SYDVKM. The CDR3 nucleotides read TGTGCCAGCAGTTTAAGGAAGACAGGCAACACTGAAGCTTTCTTT. It encodes CASSLRKTGNTEAFF.

Details on this clone: Distinct nucleotide sequences in the sample also encode this CDR3. The chain joins TRBV28 to TRBJ1-1; D remains ambiguous. The CDR3 length is 11 residues. V lost 4 bases and J lost 4, with 4 bases in between. The germline V gene encodes CDR1 MDHEN and CDR2 SYDVKM. Here the CDR3 DNA reads TGTGCCAGCAGTTCTTCCACTGAAGCTTTCTTT. Its protein product is CASSSSTEAFF. The full variable domain, in which reference TRBV28 and TRBJ1-1 provide the parts outside the CDR3, is DVKVTQSSRYLVKRTGEKVFLECVQDMDHENMFWYRQDPGLGLRLIYFSYDVKMKEKGDIPEGYSVSREKKERFSLILESASTNQTSMYLCASSSSTEAFFGQGTRLTVV.

The chain links TRBV5-6 to TRBJ2-2; TRBD2 aligns across 12 bases. In germline, CDR1 is SGHDT, CDR2 YYEEEE. V lost 3 bases to trimming and J lost 5 bases; unmatched junction nucleotides: 5. This CDR3 spans 16 amino acids. The CDR3 region is CASSWLAGGPTGELFF. The CDR3 region has the DNA TGTGCCAGCAGCTGGCTAGCGGGGGGGCCTACCGGGGAGCTGTTTTTT.

This clone has only one observation. CDR3 nucleotides: TGCGCCAGCAGAATGGGGGGAGATGGCCCGACCAACTATGGCTACACCTTC. This gives the protein CASRMGGDGPTNYGYTF. The chain couples TRBV4-1 to TRBJ1-2, with a possible D match to TRBD1 (5 bases). Trimming removed 6 bases at V and 2 bases at J, with 22 bases between. Germline V CDR1 and CDR2: MGHRA, YSYEKL. This CDR3 contains 17 residues.

This clone was observed a few times. This sequence joins TRBV10-3 and TRBJ1-2, with no clear D. V lost 0 bases and J lost 5, with 16 bases in between. The CDR3 consists of 16 residues. Per the germline V gene, CDR1 is ENHRY and CDR2 is SYGVKD. CDR3 region: CAISESRTATWYGYTF. Here the CDR3 DNA reads TGTGCCATCAGTGAGTCTAGGACCGCTACATGGTATGGCTACACCTTC.

This rearrangement joins TRBV18 to TRBJ1-6; TRBD1 might be the D (6 bases). There are 14 residues in the CDR3. Germline values: CDR1 KGHSH, CDR2 LQKENI. V lost 3 bases, J lost 9 bases, and 12 bases lay in between. This chain's CDR3 is CASSPSGAASPLHF. For the CDR3, the DNA is TGTGCCAGCTCACCTTCGGGGGCCGCTTCACCCCTCCACTTT.

Only one count was recorded for this clone. The chain is built from TRBV5-5 and TRBJ2-7; D unclear. Germline loops: CDR1 SGHKS, CDR2 YYEKEE (reference sequence). The CDR3 sequence is 17 residues long. V dropped 1 base and J dropped 2 bases, with 19 bases sitting between them. The CDR3 reads CASSLYGGTAYTYEQYF. The CDR3, as DNA: TGTGCCAGCAGCTTGTACGGCGGAACAGCATACACCTACGAGCAGTACTTC.

V usage is TRBV15 and J usage is TRBJ2-1; a possible D gene is TRBD2 (6 bases). The length of the CDR3 is 17 residues. V was shortened by 1 base and J by 7 bases, with 20 bases between the two germline ends. Germline V lookup: CDR1 LNHNV, CDR2 YYDKDF (reference sequence). The CDR3: CATSRGRDGVVRNEQFF. CDR3 bases: TGTGCCACCAGCAGAGGGCGGGACGGGGTTGTGAGGAATGAGCAGTTCTTC.

This chain connects TRBV19 to TRBJ2-7, with D perhaps being TRBD1 or TRBD2 (5 bases each). The CDR3 has 14 residues. The ends were cut back, 7 bases at V and 2 bases at J, with 15 bases in the middle. CDR1 and CDR2 (germline): LNHDA, SQIVND (reference sequence). CDR3 in DNA: TGTGCCAGTACCCCCCAGGGACGGACCTACGAGCAGTACTTC. Amino acid sequence: CASTPQGRTYEQYF.

The genes are TRBV9 and TRBJ1-2; D is perhaps TRBD1 (5 bases). The CDR3 contains 14 residues. Trimming stripped 5 bases from V and 3 bases from J, with 14 bases between. Per the germline V gene, CDR1 is SGDLS and CDR2 is YYNGEE. CDR3 bases: TGTGCCAGCAGTTCGGGACGAGAGGACTATGGCTACACCTTC. Protein product: CASSSGREDYGYTF.

V and J are TRBV5-1 and TRBJ2-1; possible D gene TRBD2, 6 bases. CDR3 length: 15 amino acids. Germline assignment: CDR1 SGHRS and CDR2 YFSETQ. With 0 bases removed from V and 7 bases from J, the gap between germline ends came to 14 bases. CDR3 loop: CASSLVPGVLNEQFF. In DNA form, the CDR3 reads TGCGCCAGCAGCTTGGTCCCGGGAGTGTTGAATGAGCAGTTCTTC.

The chain links TRBV20-1 to TRBJ2-7; D gene uncertain. Germline V gene lookup returns CDR1 DFQATT and CDR2 SNEGSKA (reference sequence). Trimming removed 1 base from V and 5 bases from J, with 3 bases in between. The CDR3 loop spans 10 amino acids. In nucleotides, the CDR3 is TGCAGTGCTAGAGCCCACGAGCAGTACTTC. This codes for CSARAHEQYF.

The gene calls are TRBV30 and TRBJ2-5, with TRBD1 identical over 8 bases. The CDR3 is made up of 13 amino acids. Trimming cost V 5 bases and J 3 bases; bases outside gene matches: 5. The germline CDR1 and CDR2 sequences are GTSNPN and SVGIG (reference sequence). The CDR3 spells CAWPGQAEETQYF. The CDR3 bases are TGTGCCTGGCCGGGACAGGCAGAAGAGACCCAGTACTTC.

This clone appeared a few times. This chain uses TRBV6-6 with TRBJ1-5, with a weak D call TRBD1 (6 bases). CDR1 is MNHNY, CDR2 SVGAGI, per germline (reference sequence). The germline V and J ends were trimmed by 7 bases and 6 bases, with 13 bases remaining between them. The CDR3 covers 13 residues. In DNA, the CDR3 is TGTGCCAGCACCCCCGCAGGGGTTCAGCCCCAGCATTTT. It is translated as CASTPAGVQPQHF.

This chain connects TRBV5-1 to TRBJ2-2; TRBD2 aligns across 8 bases. CDR3 length: 16 amino acids. The J segment lost 7 bases and the V segment lost 0 bases, leaving 8 bases of the junction unmatched. CDR1 is SGHRS and CDR2 is YFSETQ in the germline V gene. The CDR3 region is CASSLVSGGPGGELFF. CDR3 sequence (DNA): TGCGCCAGCAGCTTGGTGTCGGGGGGGCCCGGCGGGGAGCTGTTTTTT.